This T cell receptor beta chain was sequenced for a study of CD8+ T cells in alopecia areata. Study-wide context: Dosing spanned 6 to 18 months on tofacitinib, then 6 months off drug.

Following extraction, RNA underwent reverse transcription to cDNA, which served as the sequencing template. The protocol was immunoSEQ multiplex PCR, while the TCRdb copy is restricted to in-frame clones and leaves out a portion. The repertoire holds 140,000 to 150,000 clones, under 60% seen once, with 5% to 7.5% in the top ten. Germline V gives CDR1 LNHNV, CDR2 YYDKDF (reference sequence). Trimming shortened V by 10 bases and J by 5 bases, and 13 bases separated the two germline ends. The CDR3 is 12 amino acids. The sequence derives from a human donor with alopecia areata. The material sequenced was CD4+ T cells sorted from blood, taken at week 0. The chain employs TRBV15 and TRBJ2-3, with a tentative D call TRBD2 (6 bases). This CDR3 reads CASGGRRDTQYF. Here the CDR3 DNA reads TGTGCCAGTGGAGGGAGGAGAGATACGCAGTATTTT.